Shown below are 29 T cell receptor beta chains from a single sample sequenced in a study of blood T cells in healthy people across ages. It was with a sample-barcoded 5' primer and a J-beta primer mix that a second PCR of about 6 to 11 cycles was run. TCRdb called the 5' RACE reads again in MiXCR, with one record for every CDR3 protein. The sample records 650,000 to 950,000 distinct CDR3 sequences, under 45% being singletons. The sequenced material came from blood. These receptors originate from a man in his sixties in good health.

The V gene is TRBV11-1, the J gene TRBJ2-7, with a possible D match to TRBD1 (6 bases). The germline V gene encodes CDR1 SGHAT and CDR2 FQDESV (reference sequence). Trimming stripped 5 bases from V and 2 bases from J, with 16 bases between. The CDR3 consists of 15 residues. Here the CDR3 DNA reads TGTGCCAGCAGCCCCCCCGGACAGCCACCCTACGAGCAGTACTTC. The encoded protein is CASSPPGQPPYEQYF.

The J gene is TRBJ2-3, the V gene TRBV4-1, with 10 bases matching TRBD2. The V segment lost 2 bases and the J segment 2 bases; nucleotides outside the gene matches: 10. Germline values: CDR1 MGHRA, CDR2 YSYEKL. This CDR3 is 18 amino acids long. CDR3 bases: TGCGCCAGCAGCCAATTTAGCGGAGCGGGGGGGAACACAGATACGCAGTATTTT. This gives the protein CASSQFSGAGGNTDTQYF.

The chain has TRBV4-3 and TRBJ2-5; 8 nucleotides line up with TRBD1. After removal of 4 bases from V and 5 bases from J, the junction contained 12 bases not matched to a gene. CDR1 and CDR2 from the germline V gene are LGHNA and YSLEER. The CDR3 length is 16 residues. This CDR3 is CASSPFIGRGLETQYF. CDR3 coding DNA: TGCGCCAGCAGCCCCTTTATCGGCAGGGGGCTTGAGACCCAGTACTTC.

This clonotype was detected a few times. The CDR3 reads CSAIDRSSYEQYF. The DNA of the CDR3 is TGCAGTGCTATCGACAGGAGCTCCTACGAGCAGTACTTC. The chain carries TRBV20-1 and TRBJ2-7, with D tentatively TRBD1 (6 bases). Trimming left V 4 bases short and J 0 bases short, with 10 bases between. The CDR3 length is 13 residues. Germline CDR1 DFQATT, CDR2 SNEGSKA (reference sequence).

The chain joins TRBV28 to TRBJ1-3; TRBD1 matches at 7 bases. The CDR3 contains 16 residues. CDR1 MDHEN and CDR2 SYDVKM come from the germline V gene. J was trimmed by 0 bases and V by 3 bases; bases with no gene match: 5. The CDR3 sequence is CASSFEGATSGNTIYF. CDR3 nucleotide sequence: TGTGCCAGCAGTTTTGAGGGGGCGACCTCTGGAAACACCATATATTTT.

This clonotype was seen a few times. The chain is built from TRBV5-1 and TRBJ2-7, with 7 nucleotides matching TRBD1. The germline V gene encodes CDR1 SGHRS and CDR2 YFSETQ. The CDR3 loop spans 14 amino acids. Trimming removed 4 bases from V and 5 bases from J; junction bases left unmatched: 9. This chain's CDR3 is CASSETGFRDEQYF. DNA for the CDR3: TGCGCCAGCAGCGAGACAGGGTTTCGTGACGAGCAGTACTTC. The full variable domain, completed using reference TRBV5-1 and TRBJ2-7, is KAGVTQTPRYLIKTRGQQVTLSCSPISGHRSVSWYQQTPGQGLQFLFEYFSETQRNKGNFPGRFSGRQFSNSRSEMNVSTLELGDSALYLCASSETGFRDEQYFGPGTRLTVT.

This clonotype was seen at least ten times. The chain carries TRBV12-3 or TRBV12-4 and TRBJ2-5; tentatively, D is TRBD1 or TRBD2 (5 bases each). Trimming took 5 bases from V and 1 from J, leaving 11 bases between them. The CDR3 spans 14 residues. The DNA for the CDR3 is TGTGCCAGCAGTCTCCGGGACGTCCAAGAGACCCAGTACTTC. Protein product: CASSLRDVQETQYF.

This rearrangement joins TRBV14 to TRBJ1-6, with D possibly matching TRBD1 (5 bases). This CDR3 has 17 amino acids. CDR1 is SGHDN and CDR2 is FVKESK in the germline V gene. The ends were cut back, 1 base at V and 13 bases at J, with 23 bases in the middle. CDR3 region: CASSQAARGTILQPLHF. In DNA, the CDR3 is TGTGCCAGCAGCCAAGCCGCGAGGGGAACCATCCTCCAGCCCCTCCACTTT.

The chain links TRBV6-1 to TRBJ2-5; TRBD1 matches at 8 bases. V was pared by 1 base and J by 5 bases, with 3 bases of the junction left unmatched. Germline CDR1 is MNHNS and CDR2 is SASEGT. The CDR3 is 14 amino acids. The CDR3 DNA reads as TGTGCCAGCAGTGAAGGACAGGGGATCGAGACCCAGTACTTC. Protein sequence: CASSEGQGIETQYF.

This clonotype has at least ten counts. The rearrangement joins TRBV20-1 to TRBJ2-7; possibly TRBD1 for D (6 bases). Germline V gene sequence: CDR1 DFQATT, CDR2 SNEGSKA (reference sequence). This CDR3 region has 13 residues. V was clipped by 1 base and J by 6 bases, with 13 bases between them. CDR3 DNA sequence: TGCAGTGCTAGAGGGCCAACAGGGTTCGAGCAGTACTTC. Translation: CSARGPTGFEQYF.

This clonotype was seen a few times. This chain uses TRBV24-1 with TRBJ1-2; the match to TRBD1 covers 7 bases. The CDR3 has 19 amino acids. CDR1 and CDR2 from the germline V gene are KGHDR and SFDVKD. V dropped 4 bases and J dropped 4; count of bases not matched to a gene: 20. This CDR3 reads CATSDSGTAVSPFLYGYTF. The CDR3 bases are TGTGCCACCAGTGACTCCGGGACAGCCGTCAGCCCTTTTCTCTATGGCTACACCTTC.

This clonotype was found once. This CDR3 reads CASSPTRQGAADTQYF. The CDR3, as DNA: TGCGCCAGCAGCCCGACTCGACAGGGGGCGGCAGATACGCAGTATTTT. V is TRBV4-3 and J is TRBJ2-3, with 10 bases lining up with TRBD1. The trim removed 4 bases at V and 4 bases at J, leaving 8 bases unmatched. Per the germline V gene, CDR1 is LGHNA and CDR2 is YSLEER. This CDR3 comprises 16 residues.

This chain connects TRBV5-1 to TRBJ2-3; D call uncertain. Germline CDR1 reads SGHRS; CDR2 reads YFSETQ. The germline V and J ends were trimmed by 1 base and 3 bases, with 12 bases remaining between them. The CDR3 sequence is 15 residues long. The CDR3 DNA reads TGCGCCAGCAGCTTGTACCCGTTGCCTACAGATACGCAGTATTTT. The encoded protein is CASSLYPLPTDTQYF.

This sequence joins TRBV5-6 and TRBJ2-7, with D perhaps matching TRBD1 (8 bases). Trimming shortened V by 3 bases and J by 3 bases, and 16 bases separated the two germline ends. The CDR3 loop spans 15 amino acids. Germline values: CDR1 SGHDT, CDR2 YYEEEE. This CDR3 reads CASSSGQGGSYEQYF. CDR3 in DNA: TGTGCCAGCAGCTCCGGACAGGGAGGGAGCTACGAGCAGTACTTC.

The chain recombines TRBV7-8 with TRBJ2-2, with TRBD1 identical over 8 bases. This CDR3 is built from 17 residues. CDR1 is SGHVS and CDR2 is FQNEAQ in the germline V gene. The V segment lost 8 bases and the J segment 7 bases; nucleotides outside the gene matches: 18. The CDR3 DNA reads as TGTGCCAGCCAACCCACGACAGGGGAGAAAGAAATCGGGGAGCTGTTTTTT. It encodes CASQPTTGEKEIGELFF. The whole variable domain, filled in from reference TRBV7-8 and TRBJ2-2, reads GAGVSQSPRYKVAKRGQDVALRCDPISGHVSLFWYQQALGQGPEFLTYFQNEAQLDKSGLPSDRFFAERPEGSVSTLKIQRTQQEDSAVYLCASQPTTGEKEIGELFFGEGSRLTVL.

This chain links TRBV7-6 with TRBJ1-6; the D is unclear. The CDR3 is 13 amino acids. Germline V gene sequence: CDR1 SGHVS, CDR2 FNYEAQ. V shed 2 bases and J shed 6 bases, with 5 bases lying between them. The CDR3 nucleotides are TGTGCCAGCAGCTTACTGGGTAATTCACCCCTCCACTTT. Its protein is CASSLLGNSPLHF.

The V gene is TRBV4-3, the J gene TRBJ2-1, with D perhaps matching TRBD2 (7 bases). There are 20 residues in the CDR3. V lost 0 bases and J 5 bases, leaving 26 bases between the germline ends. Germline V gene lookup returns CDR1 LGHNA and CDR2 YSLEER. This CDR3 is CASSQDGGGGDRTPHNEQFF. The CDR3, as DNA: TGCGCCAGCAGCCAAGATGGAGGGGGAGGGGATAGAACTCCCCACAATGAGCAGTTCTTC.

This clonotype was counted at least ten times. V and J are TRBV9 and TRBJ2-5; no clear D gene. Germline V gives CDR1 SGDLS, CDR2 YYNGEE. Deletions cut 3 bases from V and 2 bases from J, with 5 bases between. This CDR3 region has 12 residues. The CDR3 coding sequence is TGTGCCAGCAGCGGATGGCAAGAGACCCAGTACTTC. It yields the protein CASSGWQETQYF.

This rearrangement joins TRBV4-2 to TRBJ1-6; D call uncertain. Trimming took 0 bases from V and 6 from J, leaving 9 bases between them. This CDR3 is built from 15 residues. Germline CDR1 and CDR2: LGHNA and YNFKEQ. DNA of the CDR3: TGTGCCAGCAGCCAAGAGAGACGGTTTAATTCACCCCTCCACTTT. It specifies CASSQERRFNSPLHF.

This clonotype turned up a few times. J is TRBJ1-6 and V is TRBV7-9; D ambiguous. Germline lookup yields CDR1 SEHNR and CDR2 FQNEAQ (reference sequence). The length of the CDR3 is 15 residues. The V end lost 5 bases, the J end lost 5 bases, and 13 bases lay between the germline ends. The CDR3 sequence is CASSLKGFNNSPLHF. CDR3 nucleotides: TGTGCCAGCAGCCTCAAGGGATTCAATAATTCACCCCTCCACTTT.

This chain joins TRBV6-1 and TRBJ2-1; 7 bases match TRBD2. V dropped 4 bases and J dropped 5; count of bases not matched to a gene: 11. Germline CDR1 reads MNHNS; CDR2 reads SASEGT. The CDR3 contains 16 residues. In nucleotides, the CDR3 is TGTGCCAGCAGTGGGGCGCGGGGGAATACCAACAATGAGCAGTTCTTC. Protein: CASSGARGNTNNEQFF.

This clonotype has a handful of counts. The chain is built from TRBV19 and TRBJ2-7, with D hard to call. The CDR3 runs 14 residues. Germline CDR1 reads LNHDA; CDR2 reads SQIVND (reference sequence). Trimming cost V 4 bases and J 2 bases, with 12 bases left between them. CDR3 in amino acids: CASSTGNRAYEQYF. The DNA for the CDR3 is TGTGCCAGTAGTACAGGTAATCGGGCCTACGAGCAGTACTTC.

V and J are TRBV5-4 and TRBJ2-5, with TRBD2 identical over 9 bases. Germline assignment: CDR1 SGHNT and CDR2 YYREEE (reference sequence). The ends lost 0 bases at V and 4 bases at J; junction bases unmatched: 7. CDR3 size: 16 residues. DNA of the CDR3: TGTGCCAGCAGCTTGGGTCGAGTAGCGGGGGTAGAGACCCAGTACTTC. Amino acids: CASSLGRVAGVETQYF.

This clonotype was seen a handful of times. The CDR3 nucleotides are TGTGCCAGCAAGGGTTATGAGCAGTTCTTC. It yields the protein CASKGYEQFF. The V gene is TRBV12-3 or TRBV12-4, the J gene TRBJ2-1; no reliable D call. Trimming pared 7 bases from V and 8 bases from J, leaving 6 bases between. The CDR3 contains 10 residues.

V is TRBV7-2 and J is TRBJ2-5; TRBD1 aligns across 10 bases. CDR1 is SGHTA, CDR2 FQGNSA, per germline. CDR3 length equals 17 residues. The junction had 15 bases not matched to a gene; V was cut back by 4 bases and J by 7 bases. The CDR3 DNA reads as TGTGCCAGCAGCTCTTCGAACATCAGACAGGGGGCTAGGACCCAGTACTTC. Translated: CASSSSNIRQGARTQYF.

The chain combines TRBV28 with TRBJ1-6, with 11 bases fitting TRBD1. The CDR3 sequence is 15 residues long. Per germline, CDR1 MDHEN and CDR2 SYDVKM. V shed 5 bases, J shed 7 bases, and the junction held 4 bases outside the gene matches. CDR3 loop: CASSRGDRGNSPLHF. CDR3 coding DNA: TGTGCCAGCAGTCGAGGGGACAGGGGGAATTCACCCCTCCACTTT.

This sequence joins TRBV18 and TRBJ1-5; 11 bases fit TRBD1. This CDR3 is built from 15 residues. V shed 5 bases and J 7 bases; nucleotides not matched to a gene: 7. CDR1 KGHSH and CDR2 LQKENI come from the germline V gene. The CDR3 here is CASSAGTGGYQPQHF. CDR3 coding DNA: TGTGCCAGCTCAGCGGGGACAGGGGGATACCAGCCCCAGCATTTT. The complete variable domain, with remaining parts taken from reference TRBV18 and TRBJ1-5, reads NAGVMQNPRHLVRRRGQEARLRCSPMKGHSHVYWYRQLPEEGLKFMVYLQKENIIDESGMPKERFSAEFPKEGPSILRIQQVVRGDSAAYFCASSAGTGGYQPQHFGDGTRLSIL.

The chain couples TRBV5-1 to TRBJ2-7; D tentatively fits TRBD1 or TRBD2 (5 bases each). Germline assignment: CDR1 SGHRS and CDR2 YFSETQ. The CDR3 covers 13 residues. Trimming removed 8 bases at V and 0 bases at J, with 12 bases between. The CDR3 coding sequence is TGCGCCAGGGGGGTTCGGAGCTCCTACGAGCAGTACTTC. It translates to CARGVRSSYEQYF.

The CDR3 nucleotides are TGTGCCAGCAGTCGCAAATCACCGGGACAGGGGTTGGGCGTTTCACCCCTCCACTTT. It specifies CASSRKSPGQGLGVSPLHF. The chain carries TRBV6-1 and TRBJ1-6; 10 nucleotides line up with TRBD1. Germline CDR1 MNHNS, CDR2 SASEGT. V gave up 5 bases and J gave up 9 bases; unmatched junction bases: 19. The CDR3 extends over 19 amino acids.